This TCR beta chain is from a study of blood T cells in healthy people across ages. Study observations and caveats: Researchers judged that diversity estimates from one million T cells fell short of true values.

This clonotype was seen a single time. What it binds is unknown. The V and J ends lost 7 bases and 3 bases, in that order; junction bases with no gene match: 4. Germline values: CDR1 SGHTA, CDR2 FQGNSA. The CDR3 is 15 amino acids. Per individual sample, total RNA of at least 5.5 micrograms was extracted. A second about 6 to 12 cycle PCR used barcoded and J-beta primers. TCRdb itself ran the 5' RACE reads through MiXCR, one entry per CDR3 protein. The data hold around 2 million distinct CDR3 sequences, with roughly two fifths observed a single time. Sequencing used blood. The V gene is TRBV7-2, the J gene TRBJ2-3; TRBD2 agrees at 13 bases. This clonotype was obtained from a human donor in good health. The CDR3 spells CASTTSGGATDTQYF. The DNA for the CDR3 is TGTGCCAGCACCACTAGCGGGGGGGCGACAGATACGCAGTATTTT.